Presented here are 23 T cell receptor beta chains from one specimen sequenced in a study of lymphopenia after photon versus proton radiotherapy (dated by TCRdb to about 2019). The receptor library was made with the immunoSEQ multiplex PCR assay. What TCRdb holds here is the immuneACCESS table cut down to in-frame rearrangements. Part of the clones is not present; checked against another copy, under half of the missing clones reflect an unresolved V gene, and the others are unexplained. Recorded for this sample are about 160,000 clones; about 88% of them occurred a single time. Clones ranked in the top ten supply approximately 4.8% of the sample. The specimen was peripheral blood, collected from a patient treated with photon-based radiotherapy. Receptor source: a man over 45 with gastric cancer.

V is TRBV30 and J is TRBJ2-3; TRBD2 matches at 8 bases. CDR1 is GTSNPN, CDR2 SVGIG, per germline (reference sequence). J gave up 2 bases and V 4 bases, and 11 bases lay outside the gene matches. This CDR3 has 16 residues. The CDR3 DNA is TGTGCCTGGACAACTACGGGACTAGACCTCACAGATACGCAGTATTTT. Translation gives CAWTTTGLDLTDTQYF.

The chain uses TRBV11-2 and TRBJ2-7; TRBD2 aligns across 7 bases. Trimming at V came to 5 bases and at J to 4 bases, leaving 23 bases not matched to a gene. This CDR3 is 19 amino acids long. Germline V CDR1 and CDR2: SGHAT, FQNNGV. The CDR3 region is CASSQANPTTSRRRYEQYF. CDR3 nucleotides: TGTGCCAGCAGCCAGGCCAATCCGACGACTAGCCGGAGACGGTACGAGCAGTACTTC. Looking up the rest from reference TRBV11-2 and TRBJ2-7 gives the full variable domain: EAGVAQSPRYKIIEKRQSVAFWCNPISGHATLYWYQQILGQGPKLLIQFQNNGVVDDSQLPKDRFSAERLKGVDSTLKIQPAKLEDSAVYLCASSQANPTTSRRRYEQYFGPGTRLTVT.

This clone was seen once. CDR3 DNA: TGTGCCAGCACCACGAGTAGGGACACCGGGGAGCTGTTTTTT. It is translated as CASTTSRDTGELFF. This sequence joins TRBV6-6 and TRBJ2-2; D ambiguous. V was clipped by 7 bases and J by 3 bases, with 12 bases between them. Germline CDR1 and CDR2: MNHNY and SVGAGI (reference sequence). This CDR3 is 14 amino acids long.

The chain uses TRBV19 and TRBJ1-2, with 7 bases matching TRBD1. Unmatched junction bases numbered 11, after V lost 6 bases and J lost 4 bases. Germline CDR1 LNHDA, CDR2 SQIVND (reference sequence). The CDR3 consists of 15 residues. The CDR3 is CASRFSGGDLYGYTF. The CDR3 DNA is TGTGCCAGTAGATTTTCAGGGGGTGATCTCTATGGCTACACCTTC.

V usage is TRBV25-1 and J usage is TRBJ2-3; 12 bases match TRBD2. V lost 4 bases, J lost 4 bases, and 6 bases stayed unmatched. The CDR3 sequence is 16 residues long. Germline CDR1 and CDR2: MGHDK and SYGVNS. The CDR3: CASSATSGSVADTQYF. The CDR3 DNA reads TGTGCCAGCAGTGCGACTAGCGGGAGTGTCGCAGATACGCAGTATTTT.

The chain carries TRBV19 and TRBJ2-1, with TRBD2 matching 7 bases. The germline CDR1 and CDR2 sequences are LNHDA and SQIVND (reference sequence). CDR3 length equals 14 residues. The junction had 7 bases not matched to a gene; V was cut back by 6 bases and J by 5 bases. CDR3 bases: TGTGCCAGTAGCCTAGCGGCCAGTAACAATGAGCAGTTCTTC. The encoded protein is CASSLAASNNEQFF.

The chain carries TRBV9 and TRBJ2-7, with D possibly called TRBD1 or TRBD2 (5 bases each). The CDR3 has 13 residues. Trimming shortened V by 4 bases and J by 7 bases, and 15 bases separated the two germline ends. The germline V gene encodes CDR1 SGDLS and CDR2 YYNGEE. The CDR3 loop is CASSPGTGYEQYF. For the CDR3, the DNA is TGTGCCAGCAGCCCTGGGACCGGTTATGAGCAGTACTTC.

J is TRBJ2-7 and V is TRBV14, with D perhaps matching TRBD1 (5 bases). The germline gives CDR1 SGHDN, CDR2 FVKESK. The V and J ends lost 4 bases and 3 bases respectively, with 13 bases between them. The CDR3 is made up of 14 amino acids. The CDR3 bases are TGTGCCAGCAGCCCCAGGGTTGGGGTCTACGAGCAGTACTTC. It specifies CASSPRVGVYEQYF.

The chain links TRBV5-1 to TRBJ1-4; 7 bases map to TRBD1. From germline, CDR1 is SGHRS and CDR2 YFSETQ. The trim removed 3 bases at V and 0 bases at J, leaving 17 bases unmatched. This CDR3 comprises 20 residues. CDR3 in amino acids: CASSWIGSGTAIPTNEKLFF. In DNA, the CDR3 is TGCGCCAGCAGCTGGATAGGATCTGGGACAGCCATTCCAACTAATGAAAAACTGTTTTTT.

This clone was detected once. In DNA form, the CDR3 reads TGCGCCAGCAGTGCTAAGGGGGGAGACCGATCCTACGAGCAGTACTTC. The encoded protein is CASSAKGGDRSYEQYF. J is TRBJ2-7 and V is TRBV5-1, with D perhaps assigned TRBD1 or TRBD2 (6 bases each). The germline CDR1 and CDR2 sequences are SGHRS and YFSETQ. Trimming removed 5 bases at V and 1 base at J, with 19 bases between. CDR3 size: 16 residues.

The V and J genes are TRBV29-1 and TRBJ2-2; D gene uncertain. The CDR3 length is 13 residues. Trimming left V 7 bases short and J 1 base short, with 10 bases between. Germline assignment: CDR1 SQVTM and CDR2 ANQGSEA. CDR3 bases: TGCAGCGGACGGGCAGTGAACACCGGGGAGCTGTTTTTT. Amino acids: CSGRAVNTGELFF.

This clone was counted a few times. V usage is TRBV4-2 and J usage is TRBJ2-2; D call uncertain. Germline V gene lookup returns CDR1 LGHNA and CDR2 YNFKEQ. The length of the CDR3 is 12 residues. Trimming left V 8 bases short and J 3 bases short, with 7 bases between. CDR3 protein: CASFGYTGELFF. The CDR3 DNA follows: TGTGCCAGCTTTGGGTACACCGGGGAGCTGTTTTTT.

The rearrangement uses TRBV2 and TRBJ1-4, with no clear D. Germline CDR1 SNHLY, CDR2 FYNNEI. Trimming left V 7 bases short and J 8 bases short, with 14 bases between. The CDR3 runs 13 residues. The CDR3 is CASNRDPSEKLFF. CDR3 DNA sequence: TGTGCCAGCAACCGAGACCCCTCCGAAAAACTGTTTTTT. Supplemented by reference TRBV2 and TRBJ1-4, the full variable domain reads EPEVTQTPSHQVTQMGQEVILRCVPISNHLYFYWYRQILGQKVEFLVSFYNNEISEKSEIFDDQFSVERPDGSNFTLKIRSTKLEDSAMYFCASNRDPSEKLFFGSGTQLSVL.

V is TRBV30 and J is TRBJ1-1; 7 bases line up with TRBD1. The CDR3 runs 13 residues. Germline V CDR1 and CDR2: GTSNPN, SVGIG (reference sequence). J was trimmed by 5 bases and V by 6 bases; bases with no gene match: 9. This chain's CDR3 is CACRRTGGTEAFF. DNA of the CDR3: TGTGCCTGCCGCCGGACAGGAGGAACTGAAGCTTTCTTT.

This chain connects TRBV7-2 to TRBJ1-2; D unclear. The CDR3 contains 18 residues. The germline V gene has CDR1 SGHTA and CDR2 FQGNSA. V was shortened by 4 bases and J by 3 bases, with 24 bases between the two germline ends. The CDR3 sequence is CASSYTAPVISEDYGYTF. The CDR3 region has the DNA TGTGCCAGCAGCTACACGGCCCCCGTTATTTCGGAGGACTATGGCTACACCTTC.

This clone was recorded a few times. This chain uses TRBV14 with TRBJ2-3; D perhaps matches TRBD2 (5 bases). V lost 1 base and J lost 4, with 15 bases in between. The CDR3 sequence is 16 residues long. Germline-derived CDR1 and CDR2 are SGHDN and FVKESK. The CDR3 coding sequence is TGTGCCAGCAGCCAAGCCACTAGTTTCGGCGCAGATACGCAGTATTTT. Protein: CASSQATSFGADTQYF.

This clone is a singleton in its sample. The chain carries TRBV4-3 and TRBJ2-6; D might be TRBD1 or TRBD2, each matching 5 bases. The CDR3 contains 19 residues. V gave up 0 bases and J gave up 0 bases, with 15 bases separating them. Germline lookup yields CDR1 LGHNA and CDR2 YSLEER. The CDR3 region has the DNA TGCGCCAGCAGCCAAGAACCCGGGACCGCTTACTCTGGGGCCAACGTCCTGACTTTC. This codes for CASSQEPGTAYSGANVLTF.

This clone showed up just a few times. The V call is TRBV4-3, the J call TRBJ2-1; 11 bases match TRBD2. The CDR3 covers 15 residues. V was clipped by 1 base and J by 6 bases; unmatched bases: 2. CDR1 LGHNA and CDR2 YSLEER come from the germline V gene. The CDR3 region is CASSQGLAGINEQFF. CDR3 DNA: TGCGCCAGCAGCCAAGGACTAGCGGGAATCAATGAGCAGTTCTTC.

This chain connects TRBV10-1 to TRBJ1-1, with D perhaps TRBD1 (5 bases). V gave up 2 bases and J gave up 3 bases, with 13 bases separating them. Germline loops: CDR1 WNHNN, CDR2 SYGVQD (reference sequence). The CDR3 contains 15 residues. The CDR3 DNA reads as TGCGCCAGCAGTGAGATGGGTGGGGGGGACACTGAAGCTTTCTTT. It encodes CASSEMGGGDTEAFF.

This chain joins TRBV19 and TRBJ1-4, with TRBD1 matching over 8 bases. This CDR3 has 14 amino acids. V lost 5 bases, J lost 13 bases, and 12 bases stayed unmatched. CDR1 LNHDA and CDR2 SQIVND come from the germline V gene (reference sequence). The chain's CDR3 is CASSPRDRLWGLFF. The CDR3 nucleotides are TGTGCCAGTAGTCCGCGGGACAGGCTTTGGGGACTGTTTTTT.

This chain connects TRBV7-9 to TRBJ1-4; 8 positions match TRBD1. The CDR3 has 15 residues. The germline CDR1 and CDR2 sequences are SEHNR and FQNEAQ (reference sequence). V was pared by 1 base and J by 5 bases, with 3 bases of the junction left unmatched. CDR3 sequence: CASSLGQGRNEKLFF. The CDR3, as DNA: TGTGCCAGCAGCTTAGGACAGGGGAGGAATGAAAAACTGTTTTTT.

This clone turned up a few times. This chain joins TRBV30 and TRBJ1-5; 12 nucleotides match TRBD1. This CDR3 has 14 residues. With 3 bases clipped from V and 7 bases from J, the junction kept 4 bases outside the gene matches. CDR1 and CDR2 (germline): GTSNPN, SVGIG (reference sequence). DNA of the CDR3: TGTGCCTGGAGGGGACAGGGGGCAGGACAGCCCCAGCATTTT. Amino acids: CAWRGQGAGQPQHF. The full variable domain, rest sourced from reference TRBV30 and TRBJ1-5, is SQTIHQWPATLVQPVGSPLSLECTVEGTSNPNLYWYRQAAGRGLQLLFYSVGIGQISSEVPQNLSASRPQDRQFILSSKKLLLSDSGFYLCAWRGQGAGQPQHFGDGTRLSIL.

The chain links TRBV5-3 to TRBJ2-2, with D maybe TRBD2 (6 bases). TRBV5-3 is assigned to the ORF class and has an uncertain function. The CDR3 length is 16 residues. The germline V and J ends were trimmed by 2 bases and 1 base, with 12 bases remaining between them. CDR3 DNA: TGTGCCAGAAGCTTTGGAGGGACCTTGAACACCGGGGAGCTGTTTTTT. Its protein is CARSFGGTLNTGELFF.